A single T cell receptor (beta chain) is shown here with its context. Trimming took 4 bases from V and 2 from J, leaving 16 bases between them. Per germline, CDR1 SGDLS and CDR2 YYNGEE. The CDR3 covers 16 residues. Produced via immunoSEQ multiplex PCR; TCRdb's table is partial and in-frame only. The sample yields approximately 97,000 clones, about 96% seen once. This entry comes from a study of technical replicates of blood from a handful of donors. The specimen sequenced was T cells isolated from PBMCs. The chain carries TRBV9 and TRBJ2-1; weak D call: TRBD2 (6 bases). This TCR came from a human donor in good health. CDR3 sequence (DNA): TGTGCCAGCAGCCCCCCGCCAGGAGGGGCCTACAATGAGCAGTTCTTC. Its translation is CASSPPPGGAYNEQFF.